This TCR beta chain was profiled in a study of OX40 agonist ivuxolimab in advanced cancers. Background on the whole study: Ivuxolimab was a fully human IgG2 agonistic monoclonal antibody targeting the costimulatory receptor OX40 (CD134). Partial responses occurred in three dose-escalation patients: two with cutaneous melanoma and one with hepatocellular carcinoma. The paper covers the monotherapy dose-escalation part of the phase I ivuxolimab trial, which included N ≈ 52 patients. Intravenous ivuxolimab was administered to patients every 2 weeks at six dose levels: 0.01, 0.1, 0.3, 1.5, 3 and 10 mg/kg. Peripheral TCRbeta sequencing was intended to test whether TCR sequence diversity was altered and clonal T-cell expansion was caused by ivuxolimab. Prior anti-PD-1, anti-PD-L1 or anti-CTLA-4 therapy was permitted, and 40% of dose-escalation patients had received checkpoint inhibitors. Of the 50 to 55 dose-escalation patients, hepatocellular carcinoma was present in about 20, melanoma in around 15, renal cell carcinoma in 9 and head and neck cancer in 9. In the dose-escalation cohort, approximately 83% of patients were male, and the mean age was approximately 60 years with a range of about 20 to 79. Overall study outcomes, separate from this receptor: Low levels of normalized T-cell clonal expansion were also seen in some patients who did not respond. After ivuxolimab, CD8+ T cells had more expanded clones than CD4+ T cells on average. The antigen specificity of the clonally expanded peripheral T cells was not determined. At doses of 0.1 to 3.0 mg/kg, clonal expansion of both CD4+ and CD8+ T cells in blood was seen between baseline and week 6. In the 0.1-3.0 mg/kg groups, partial responders were among the patients with the lowest normalized peripheral clonal expansion, particularly in CD8+ T cells.

Reading from cysteine to phenylalanine, the CDR3 counts 17 amino acids. The entry retains the CDR3 DNA only, 51 bases that are in frame from base 1. The germline V gene encodes CDR1 SGHTA and CDR2 FQGNSA. V and J lose 2 bases and 4 bases, and a span of 18 bases separates them. The trial excluded patients who had a history of autoimmune disease or were on systemic immunosuppression. In every dose cohort, peripheral blood was drawn for TCR sequencing at baseline, cycle 4 day 1, and cycle 7 day 1. Samples were obtained from an open-label, multicenter, first-in-human phase I dose-escalation trial of ivuxolimab. Adults with locally advanced or metastatic head and neck squamous cell, hepatocellular, melanoma or renal cell carcinoma were enrolled in the trial. CD4+ and CD8+ T cells were sorted separately from peripheral blood before TCR sequencing. Turning to this clone: This clone's antigen is unknown. No base quality information exists; no much larger clone differs at one position.

To sequence the TCRbeta CDR3 region, genomic DNA was isolated from the sorted cells. The immunoSEQ Assay was used for sequencing of TCRbeta CDR3 regions. TCRdb provides this immuneACCESS table in a form limited to in-frame rearrangements. Some clones are lacking; in checked studies, under half of them reflect an unresolved V gene, and why the rest are absent is not known. Within this sample are 50,000 to 55,000 clones, with approximately 80% of them counted one time only. 3% to 5% of the sample is held by the ten biggest clonotypes. The input for sequencing was CD4+ or CD8+ T cells sorted from blood, taken in a trial of the OX40 agonist ivuxolimab. This receptor was taken from an adult with an advanced solid tumor such as melanoma, head and neck, liver or kidney cancer. The V gene is TRBV7-2 and the J gene is TRBJ1-3; a tentative D match to TRBD1 spans 5 bases. The CDR3 here reads CASSLHGTGSSGNTIYF. At the DNA level, the sequence is TGTGCCAGCAGCTTACACGGGACGGGTTCGTCAGGAAACACCATATATTTT.